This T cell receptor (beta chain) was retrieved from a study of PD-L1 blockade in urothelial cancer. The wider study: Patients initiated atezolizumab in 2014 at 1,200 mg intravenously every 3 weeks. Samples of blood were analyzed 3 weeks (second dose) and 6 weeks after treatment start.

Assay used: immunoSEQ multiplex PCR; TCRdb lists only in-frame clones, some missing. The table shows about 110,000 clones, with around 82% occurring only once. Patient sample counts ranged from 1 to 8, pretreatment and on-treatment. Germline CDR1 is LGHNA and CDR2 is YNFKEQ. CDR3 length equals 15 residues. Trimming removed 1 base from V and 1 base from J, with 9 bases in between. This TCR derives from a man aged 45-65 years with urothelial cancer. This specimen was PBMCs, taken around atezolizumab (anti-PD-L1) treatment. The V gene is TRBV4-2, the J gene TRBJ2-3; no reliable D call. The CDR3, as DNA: TGTGCCAGCAGCCAAGGACAACGTCGCACAGATACGCAGTATTTT. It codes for CASSQGQRRTDTQYF.